These 26 T cell receptor beta chains share one sample of origin, sequenced in a study of OX40 agonist ivuxolimab in advanced cancers. TCRdb's table, derived via immunoSEQ multiplex PCR, lists solely in-frame clones and lacks some. The sample includes 30,000 to 40,000 clones, around 90% of them seen just once. Source: CD4+ or CD8+ T cells sorted from blood, taken in a trial of the OX40 agonist ivuxolimab. These TCRs come from an adult with an advanced solid tumor such as melanoma, head and neck, liver or kidney cancer.

The chain links TRBV7-2 to TRBJ1-1; D is ambiguous. This CDR3 is 14 amino acids long. CDR1 is SGHTA, CDR2 FQGNSA, per germline. V gave up 2 bases and J gave up 2 bases, with 9 bases separating them. CDR3 in amino acids: CASSLSSSNTEAFF. DNA for the CDR3: TGTGCCAGCAGCTTATCATCCTCAAACACTGAAGCTTTCTTT.

The J gene is TRBJ1-1, the V gene TRBV15, with a tentative D call TRBD1 (6 bases). Germline V gene lookup returns CDR1 LNHNV and CDR2 YYDKDF (reference sequence). The CDR3 has 16 amino acids. With 9 bases removed from V and 2 bases from J, the gap between germline ends came to 22 bases. This CDR3 reads CATEGDPTERNTEAFF. In DNA, the CDR3 is TGTGCCACGGAGGGGGACCCGACAGAGAGAAACACTGAAGCTTTCTTT.

This clone was seen only once. This chain connects TRBV9 to TRBJ2-2, with D unresolved. Trimming left V 0 bases short and J 5 bases short, with 5 bases between. The CDR3 totals 13 residues. Germline loops: CDR1 SGDLS, CDR2 YYNGEE. CDR3 sequence: CASSVVETGELFF. In nucleotides, the CDR3 is TGTGCCAGCAGCGTAGTCGAGACCGGGGAGCTGTTTTTT.

V gene TRBV6-1 combines with J gene TRBJ1-5; D ambiguous. Germline values: CDR1 MNHNS, CDR2 SASEGT. The CDR3 runs to 13 residues. Trimming stripped 7 bases from V and 0 bases from J, with 7 bases between. The CDR3 loop is CASIRSSNQPQHF. The CDR3 region has the DNA TGTGCCAGCATACGGTCTAGCAATCAGCCCCAGCATTTT.

This chain links TRBV28 with TRBJ2-4; D gene ambiguous. The germline V gene encodes CDR1 MDHEN and CDR2 SYDVKM. The CDR3 contains 14 residues. With 8 bases removed from V and 2 bases from J, the gap between germline ends came to 13 bases. CDR3: CASCRAGPKNIQYF. The CDR3 coding sequence is TGTGCCAGCTGTAGGGCCGGGCCCAAAAACATTCAGTACTTC.

This chain links TRBV2 with TRBJ1-1, with D hard to call. The V gene's germline CDR1 is SNHLY and CDR2 FYNNEI. CDR3 length equals 11 residues. V gave up 3 bases and J gave up 13 bases, with 12 bases separating them. This CDR3 reads CASSDYGVLFF. CDR3 nucleotides: TGTGCCAGCAGTGATTACGGGGTGCTTTTCTTT.

The gene calls are TRBV7-8 and TRBJ2-5; 11 positions agree with TRBD2. Per the germline V gene, CDR1 is SGHVS and CDR2 is FQNEAQ. This CDR3 is 16 amino acids long. After removal of 3 bases from V and 2 bases from J, the junction contained 5 bases not matched to a gene. This CDR3 is CASSFRLAGKQETQYF. CDR3 coding DNA: TGTGCCAGCAGCTTTAGACTAGCGGGGAAACAAGAGACCCAGTACTTC.

The V gene is TRBV10-3, the J gene TRBJ2-5; TRBD2 aligns across 10 bases. CDR3 length: 16 amino acids. Trimming removed 2 bases from V and 1 base from J; junction bases left unmatched: 4. CDR1 is ENHRY, CDR2 SYGVKD, per germline. CDR3 protein: CAISEGSGRPQETQYF. DNA for the CDR3: TGTGCCATCAGTGAGGGTAGCGGGAGGCCCCAAGAGACCCAGTACTTC.

V and J are TRBV5-1 and TRBJ1-1; 8 bases map to TRBD1. With V trimmed by 4 bases and J by 3 bases, 5 bases remained unmatched. Germline values: CDR1 SGHRS, CDR2 YFSETQ. This CDR3 contains 14 residues. CDR3 nucleotide sequence: TGCGCCAGCAGCATAGGACAGGGAGACACTGAAGCTTTCTTT. Translation: CASSIGQGDTEAFF. Supplemented by reference TRBV5-1 and TRBJ1-1, the full variable domain reads KAGVTQTPRYLIKTRGQQVTLSCSPISGHRSVSWYQQTPGQGLQFLFEYFSETQRNKGNFPGRFSGRQFSNSRSEMNVSTLELGDSALYLCASSIGQGDTEAFFGQGTRLTVV.

The CDR3 DNA follows: TGTGCCAGCAGTGAGGCGGGTTTCAACAATGAGCAGTTCTTC. The encoded protein is CASSEAGFNNEQFF. V usage is TRBV25-1 and J usage is TRBJ2-1; the D gene is possibly TRBD2 (5 bases). Trimming cost V 3 bases and J 5 bases, with 11 bases left between them. Germline V gene data show CDR1 as MGHDK and CDR2 as SYGVNS. This CDR3 is 14 amino acids long.

The chain carries TRBV19 and TRBJ2-1, with 10 bases identical to TRBD2. Germline-derived CDR1 and CDR2 are LNHDA and SQIVND (reference sequence). J gave up 5 bases and V 6 bases, and 1 base lay outside the gene matches. This CDR3 spans 13 amino acids. The CDR3 DNA follows: TGTGCCAGTAGCACTAGCGGGAACAATGAGCAGTTCTTC. This sequence encodes CASSTSGNNEQFF.

J is TRBJ1-2 and V is TRBV30; D possibly corresponds to TRBD1 (5 bases). V was pared by 0 bases and J by 4 bases, with 12 bases between. The CDR3 covers 14 residues. CDR1 and CDR2 (germline): GTSNPN, SVGIG (reference sequence). Here the CDR3 DNA reads TGTGCCTGGAGTGTACATGGGGGTTCCTATGGCTACACCTTC. Translated, it gives CAWSVHGGSYGYTF.

The chain carries TRBV7-3 and TRBJ2-2; D possibly corresponds to TRBD1 (6 bases). V was pared by 2 bases and J by 0 bases, with 10 bases between. This CDR3 is 16 amino acids long. Germline loops: CDR1 SGHTA, CDR2 FQGTGA. The CDR3 nucleotides are TGTGCCAGCAGCTTAGGGGGACATGCGAACACCGGGGAGCTGTTTTTT. Protein: CASSLGGHANTGELFF. Looking up the rest from reference TRBV7-3 and TRBJ2-2 gives the full variable domain: GAGVSQTPSNKVTEKGKYVELRCDPISGHTALYWYRQSLGQGPEFLIYFQGTGAADDSGLPNDRFFAVRPEGSVSTLKIQRTERGDSAVYLCASSLGGHANTGELFFGEGSRLTVL.

The V call is TRBV6-4, the J call TRBJ1-5; tentative D call: TRBD1 (6 bases). This CDR3 has 16 amino acids. Germline values: CDR1 MRHNA, CDR2 SNTAGT. The V and J ends lost 0 bases and 2 bases respectively, with 11 bases between them. CDR3: CASSDSGGFGNQPQHF. The CDR3 DNA reads TGTGCCAGCAGTGACTCGGGGGGCTTTGGCAATCAGCCCCAGCATTTT.

This clone was observed a single time. J is TRBJ1-2 and V is TRBV30, with D possibly being TRBD1 (5 bases). The CDR3 extends over 13 amino acids. V lost 3 bases to trimming and J lost 9 bases, with 17 bases between them. CDR1 and CDR2 from the germline V gene are GTSNPN and SVGIG (reference sequence). The DNA of the CDR3 is TGTGCCTGGAGCGCGGGGCGAGTTGGCAGCTACACCTTC. Protein sequence: CAWSAGRVGSYTF.

Worth noting for this clone: This same CDR3 is encoded by further DNA sequences in the sample. This chain joins TRBV4-2 and TRBJ2-6; 7 bases agree with TRBD2. The CDR3 spans 21 residues. Germline-derived CDR1 and CDR2 are LGHNA and YNFKEQ. Trimming took 3 bases from V and 4 from J; bases not matched to a gene: 21. For the CDR3, the DNA is TGTGCCAGCAGCCAGACCAGCGGGGTGTTGATCCCTGCTGGCGGGGCCAACGTCCTGACTTTC. This gives the protein CASSQTSGVLIPAGGANVLTF.

This chain connects TRBV2 to TRBJ1-1; 10 nucleotides align to TRBD1. The germline CDR1 and CDR2 sequences are SNHLY and FYNNEI. This CDR3 is built from 15 residues. V lost 7 bases and J lost 2; bases outside the gene matches: 7. CDR3 DNA sequence: TGTGCCAGCACAGGGACAGGGGACCTAAACACTGAAGCTTTCTTT. Protein sequence: CASTGTGDLNTEAFF.

The genes are TRBV7-3 and TRBJ2-1; D is perhaps TRBD2 (5 bases). This CDR3 region has 14 residues. CDR1 SGHTA and CDR2 FQGTGA come from the germline V gene. V shed 3 bases and J shed 7 bases, with 13 bases lying between them. This chain's CDR3 is CASSLSGEWNEQFF. CDR3 in DNA: TGTGCCAGCAGCTTGAGTGGGGAGTGGAATGAGCAGTTCTTC.

The gene calls are TRBV30 and TRBJ1-3, with D tentatively TRBD1 (5 bases). Germline CDR1 reads GTSNPN; CDR2 reads SVGIG (reference sequence). CDR3 length: 15 amino acids. Trimming left V 3 bases short and J 0 bases short, with 12 bases between. The CDR3: CAWREGRFSGNTIYF. Written as DNA, the CDR3 is TGTGCCTGGAGAGAGGGACGGTTCTCTGGAAACACCATATATTTT.

The chain joins TRBV4-2 to TRBJ2-1; 8 bases map to TRBD2. J lost 5 bases, V lost 0 bases, and 9 bases had no gene match. The CDR3 totals 17 residues. CDR1 and CDR2 from the germline V gene are LGHNA and YNFKEQ. For the CDR3, the DNA is TGTGCCAGCAGCCAAGATCGGGGTGATAGCGGGGACAATGAGCAGTTCTTC. Translation gives CASSQDRGDSGDNEQFF.

This chain uses TRBV29-1 with TRBJ1-1, with D uncertain. Trimming removed 4 bases from V and 0 bases from J, with 3 bases in between. CDR1 is SQVTM and CDR2 is ANQGSEA in the germline V gene. The CDR3 length is 11 residues. CDR3 region: CSVVLNTEAFF. The CDR3 DNA reads as TGCAGCGTTGTTCTGAACACTGAAGCTTTCTTT.

This chain joins TRBV28 and TRBJ1-2; 12 bases fit TRBD1. With V trimmed by 5 bases and J by 8 bases, 12 bases remained unmatched. CDR1 and CDR2 (germline): MDHEN, SYDVKM. This CDR3 is 16 amino acids long. Here the CDR3 reads CASSGTGGDVSRGYTF. The CDR3 coding sequence is TGTGCCAGCAGTGGGACAGGGGGCGACGTATCTCGCGGCTACACCTTC.

The chain's CDR3 is CASGLGLAYTDTQYF. The CDR3 nucleotides are TGTGCTAGTGGTTTGGGACTAGCGTACACAGATACGCAGTATTTT. The rearrangement uses TRBV12-5 and TRBJ2-3; TRBD2 matches 8 bases. Germline CDR1 reads LGHNT; CDR2 reads FRNRAP. J was trimmed by 2 bases and V by 1 base; bases with no gene match: 2. The CDR3 consists of 15 residues.

This sequence joins TRBV10-3 and TRBJ2-3, with a possible D match to TRBD1 (5 bases). V was clipped by 1 base and J by 0 bases, with 11 bases between them. Looked up from germline, CDR1 is ENHRY and CDR2 is SYGVKD. The CDR3 contains 16 residues. The chain's CDR3 is CAISEFGAGSTDTQYF. In nucleotides, the CDR3 is TGTGCCATCAGTGAGTTTGGGGCCGGGAGCACAGATACGCAGTATTTT.

The rearrangement joins TRBV28 to TRBJ1-1; no definite D call. This CDR3 is built from 13 residues. CDR1 and CDR2 (germline): MDHEN, SYDVKM. Trimming shortened V by 7 bases and J by 1 base, and 10 bases separated the two germline ends. CDR3 sequence: CASTPSGNTEAFF. In nucleotides, the CDR3 is TGTGCCAGCACCCCTTCGGGGAACACTGAAGCTTTCTTT.

The chain carries TRBV29-1 and TRBJ1-2, with D hard to call. This CDR3 region has 13 residues. Germline CDR1 and CDR2: SQVTM and ANQGSEA. The V end lost 4 bases, the J end lost 4 bases, and 13 bases lay between the germline ends. CDR3 in amino acids: CSVAPRLGYGYTF. The CDR3 DNA reads as TGCAGCGTTGCCCCCAGACTTGGCTATGGCTACACCTTC.